This TCR beta chain stems from a study of regulatory T cells in long-lasting Graves disease (dated by TCRdb to 2020 to 2023). Background for the entire study: Patients with newly diagnosed Graves' disease had been on antithyroid drugs for under 3 months. The study took place in China and was registered as a clinical trial. TCR sequencing covered approximately 13 persistent and roughly 20 newly diagnosed Graves' disease patients, about 35 samples in total. This study used TCR sequencing and RNA sequencing of peripheral blood to compare persistent Graves' disease patients against newly diagnosed Graves' disease patients.

CDR1 and CDR2 (LGHDT, YNNKEL) derive from the germline V gene (reference sequence). V is trimmed back by 6 bases and J by 9 bases, and the junction contains 10 bases that no gene match accounts for. The CDR3 holds 13 amino acids from the cysteine to the phenylalanine. The sequence is cut down to CDR3 DNA, 39 bases in frame from base 1. This sample's time point label indicates: newly diagnosed GD, antithyroid drugs for less than 3 months. For both TCR sequencing and RNA sequencing, RNA was extracted from PBMCs using TRIzol. The diagnosis of Graves' disease was made according to American Thyroid Association guidelines. Recruitment of patients was carried out at an endocrinology department in Xi'an, China. From each patient, around 9 milliliters of peripheral blood was collected into an EDTA anticoagulant tube. PBMCs were isolated by Ficoll Paque Plus density gradient separation without further T cell sorting. An Agilent 2100 Bioanalyzer and agarose gel were used to assess RNA quality, and a NanoDrop 2000 was used to measure RNA concentration.

Broader findings and caveats from the paper: Peripheral blood alone was examined, since thyroid tissue, which constituted the primary lesion, could not be accessed. Sequencing and analysis were limited to the TCR beta chain. More public clonotypes were shared among persistent patients (around 2,600) than among newly diagnosed patients (roughly 960). Compared with newly diagnosed patients, patients with persistent Graves' disease had lower TCR Shannon entropy and fewer highly expanded clones, which suggests clonal expansion. As a limitation, the authors acknowledged that the small sample size may reduce accuracy. Persistent disease showed preferential use of TRBV28, TRBJ1-2 and TRBJ2-5, whereas newly diagnosed disease favored TRBV20-1 and TRBJ2-1.

This clonotype was found many times. What antigen it recognizes has not been identified. Qualities for individual bases were not recorded, and no much larger clone is one base off. Library preparation used multiplex PCR. The sample was run on an Illumina HiSeq 4000. TCR beta libraries were built with iRepertoire HTBI primers and Arm-PCR amplification of CDR3 regions. Before sequencing, the PCR products went through gel purification. Turning to the authors' computational methods: Gene usage analysis of CDR3 amino acid clonotypes used the roughly 62 TRBV and around 13 TRBJ segments found across samples. Filtered high-quality paired reads were merged into contigs using COPE and FqMerger. Contigs were aligned with BLAST to IMGT TRBV, TRBD and TRBJ reference genes, and CDR3 was defined per IMGT. Any clonotype with a frequency above 0.1% was classified as a highly expanded clone. Shannon entropy was used to measure repertoire diversity, and the Gini coefficient was used to measure V-J evenness. A clonotype was considered public if more than one individual shared it. Using fastp trimming at Q25 and MiXCR clonotype assembly, TCRdb reanalyzed the public sequencing data and kept in-frame beta chains. Each entry merges the rows of one CDR3 protein and shows their most common DNA and genes. The V and J calls and clone size come from TCRdb's table, not from the authors' own analysis. This sample is represented by 520,000 or so distinct CDR3 sequences; 12% of them were singletons. The ten biggest clones cover 8.9% of the sample.

This same sample was also taken into another study, of T cells in Graves' hyperthyroidism and ophthalmopathy. Drawing on the second study: Stable Graves' hyperthyroidism was defined as the absence of progression to ophthalmopathy over 18 months of follow-up. The hyperthyroidism patients were between 18 and 65 years old and newly diagnosed, with a disease duration of less than 2 months. Exclusion was applied to patients with uncontrolled infections, other autoimmune diseases, pregnancy or lactation. Diagnoses relied on clinical symptoms, serum thyroxine and TRAb, thyroid ultrasound and orbital computed tomography. For the first round of RT-PCR on the TCR CDR3, the HTBI primer set was used together with the Qiagen OneStep RT-PCR kit. Most expanded thyroid clonotypes (frequency above 0.001) were also found in blood, which suggests that blood repertoires may mirror thyroid immune responses. In cross-validation, a model built on a 13 V-J signature told ophthalmopathy apart from stable hyperthyroidism with about 90% sensitivity and about 81% specificity, and in testing the same model reached 80%/75%. In validation, the model predicted progression to ophthalmopathy with 65% to 71% sensitivity and less than 80% specificity, a median of around six months before onset. A discovery cohort of roughly 100 patients, about 40 with Graves' ophthalmopathy and 57 with stable Graves' hyperthyroidism, was used to find distinguishing TCR V-J signatures. Prospective prediction of ophthalmopathy was tested in an independent validation cohort consisting of roughly 19 hyperthyroidism patients and approximately 16 patients who later progressed to ophthalmopathy. The roughly 91 discovery patients were randomly divided into training and test sets at a 7:3 ratio. In roughly six Graves' hyperthyroidism patients, the study also compared T-cell repertoires from thyroid tissue with T-cell repertoires from blood. After blood sampling, hyperthyroidism patients were treated with methimazole at a starting dose of 30 mg daily, and ophthalmopathy patients were treated with high-dose intravenous methylprednisolone. A second multiplex PCR round built the libraries, followed by size selection and purification. Libraries were sequenced paired-end with 100 bp reads on an Illumina HiSeq2000. SOAPnuke was used to process the raw data, removing reads that contained adapters or uncalled bases, had a mean Phred below 15, or lacked an exact match to the constant primer or identifier. High-quality paired reads were merged with COPE v1.2.5, and unique nucleotide sequences were defined as clonotypes. MiTCR v1.1 was used to align the clonotypes against IMGT TRBV, TRBD and TRBJ reference segments. The analysis was restricted to V-J combinations with a frequency above 0.0001, which together covered around 99% of the repertoires. A TCS score was defined as the ratio between F50 (clonal expansion) and ExV (chaos), using BLOSUM62-based TCRdist between CDR3 peptides within each V-J. Welch's t-statistics and random forest reduced approximately 520 V-J features to roughly 13, which were used in a naive Bayes classifier (R e1071). No statistical method was used to fix the sample size in advance, and group allocation was not hidden from the investigators. The paper describes TCR Vbeta CDR3 sequencing of around 140 peripheral blood samples, made up of roughly 45 ophthalmopathy patients, around 78 hyperthyroidism patients and roughly 17 progressor patients.

The sequence links TRBV3-1 to TRBJ2-7, and TRBD1 aligns with 8 junction nucleotides. The receptor was isolated from a woman between 25 and 40 years old with Graves disease. Donor details come from another sample of the same person, matched by shared clones. The material was peripheral blood mononuclear cells (PBMCs), obtained at new diagnosis, from a patient treated with antithyroid drugs. CDR3 loop: CASRDSGTGLQYF. The DNA sequence is as follows: TGTGCCAGCAGAGACTCCGGGACAGGTTTGCAGTACTTC.